This TCR beta chain appears in the sequencing data of a study of blood T cells in healthy people across ages. A second PCR of 7 to 11 cycles used a sample-barcoded 5' primer and a J-beta primer mix. Each of the cDNA molecules was tagged by a template-switch adaptor with 12 random nucleotides. TCRdb ran MiXCR on the 5' RACE reads and lists one entry per CDR3 protein. Of more than 800,000 distinct CDR3 sequences in the sample, 35% to 55% were seen once. Study-level findings and limits: Among T cells, TCR beta diversity per million cells dropped roughly linearly as age rose.

This clonotype appeared a few times. The antigen remains unidentified. The clonotype originates from a woman aged 60-75 years in good health. The sequencing sample was made of blood.

The CDR3 loop is CASSYSSGRGNEQFF. The DNA of the CDR3 is TGTGCCAGCAGTTACTCTAGCGGGAGGGGAAATGAGCAGTTCTTC. The chain employs TRBV6-5 and TRBJ2-1; the match to TRBD2 covers 11 bases. The germline CDR1 and CDR2 sequences are MNHEY and SVGAGI. V trimming: 0 bases; J trimming: 7 bases; junction bases outside the gene matches: 2. The CDR3 is 15 residues long.